A selection of T cell receptor beta chains follows, all from one sample in a study of blood T cell repertoires in COVID-19. Sequencing was performed with immunoSEQ multiplex PCR; in TCRdb, only in-frame clones are kept and a portion is missing. The repertoire consists of approximately 140,000 clones, with roughly 88% occurring once and the leading ten covering 1.5%. Sequencing used peripheral blood. The receptors originated from an older woman with acute or convalescent COVID-19. Each CDR3 is given with its conserved first and last residue. A D gene is named only where the DNA matches it firmly. Only part of the rows carry a size: once, few, many, or a class if the clone is expanded.

few	TRBV19	TRBD1	TRBJ2-5	TGTGCCAGTTCAATTTTGGACAGGGAAGAGACCCAGTACTTC	CASSILDREETQYF
.	TRBV4-1	.	TRBJ2-1	TGCGCCAGCAGCCAAGAGACAGTCTCCTACAATGAGCAGTTCTTC	CASSQETVSYNEQFF
.	TRBV5-8	.	TRBJ1-1	TGTGCCAGCAGCTCGGGGGGTGAAGCTTTCTTT	CASSSGGEAFF
.	TRBV4-1	TRBD2	TRBJ2-7	TGCGCCAGCAGCCAAGATTTGGGACTAGGAGCCTACGAGCAGTACTTC	CASSQDLGLGAYEQYF
.	TRBV7-2	.	TRBJ2-3	TGTGCCAGCAGCTGGGGCCCGGGCAGGTCCCAGAATACGCAGTATTTT	CASSWGPGRSQNTQYF
.	TRBV2	.	TRBJ1-5	TGTGCCAGCGGGAACCGACAGGAGATTAGCAATCAGCCCCAGCATTTT	CASGNRQEISNQPQHF
.	TRBV3-1/TRBV3-2	TRBD2	TRBJ2-5	TGTGCCAGCAGTTACCGACTAGCGGGGCAAGAGACCCAGTACTTC	CASSYRLAGQETQYF
few	TRBV5-1	.	TRBJ2-1	TGCGCCAGCCTCGGTGGAGGGAATGAGCAGTTCTTC	CASLGGGNEQFF
.	TRBV6-2/TRBV6-3	.	TRBJ2-1	TGTGCCAGCAGCCTCGACAGGTACAATGAGCAGTTCTTC	CASSLDRYNEQFF
once	TRBV20-1	TRBD2	TRBJ2-5	TGCAGTGCCCGGGGACTAGCGGGGGAGTACTTC	CSARGLAGEYF
few	TRBV4-1	.	TRBJ2-3	TGCGCCAGCAGTTTTTTGCGGGTACCAGATACGCAGTATTTT	CASSFLRVPDTQYF
.	TRBV12-3/TRBV12-4	TRBD1	TRBJ1-2	TGTGCCAGCAGTCCAGACAGGGGCTATGGCTACACCTTC	CASSPDRGYGYTF
once	TRBV29-1	TRBD2	TRBJ2-1	TGCAGCGTTGACCCTCGGGGGACTAGTTCACATGAGCAGTTCTTC	CSVDPRGTSSHEQFF
.	TRBV19	TRBD1	TRBJ1-3	TGTGCCAGTAGTATAATTCCTCCAGGGGGCTCTGGAAACACCATATATTTT	CASSIIPPGGSGNTIYF
.	TRBV3-1/TRBV3-2	TRBD2	TRBJ2-1	TGTGCCAGCAGCCCTCACAGGACTAGCGGGGGCCACAATGAGCAGTTCTTC	CASSPHRTSGGHNEQFF
.	TRBV10-3	TRBD2	TRBJ2-5	TGTGCCATCAGTGAACGGCCGGGAGGTAAAGAGACCCAGTACTTC	CAISERPGGKETQYF
.	TRBV6-2/TRBV6-3	TRBD1	TRBJ2-5	TGTGCCAGCAGTTCCGGGACAGCTACTACCCAGTACTTC	CASSSGTATTQYF
.	TRBV3-1/TRBV3-2	.	TRBJ1-6	TGTGCCAGCAGCGACCGGGACACTAATTCACCCCTCCACTTT	CASSDRDTNSPLHF
.	TRBV27	.	TRBJ1-1	TGTGCCAGCAGTTCACCAGGGCAGACGGCGAAAGCTTTCTTT	CASSSPGQTAKAFF
.	TRBV4-3	TRBD1	TRBJ2-7	TGCGCCAGCAGCCAAGCATCTGGGACAGGCTCCTACGAGCAGTACTTC	CASSQASGTGSYEQYF
.	TRBV7-8	TRBD1	TRBJ1-1	TGTGCCAGCAGCTTTCGACAGGGAGGCGCTTTCTTT	CASSFRQGGAFF
.	TRBV11-1	.	TRBJ1-2	TGTGCCAGCAGCTTATCACAGGCAAACTATGGCTACACCTTC	CASSLSQANYGYTF
.	TRBV28	.	TRBJ1-2	TGTGCCAGCAGTTTTGCCCCCGACGGAATAGCCTATGGCTACACCTTC	CASSFAPDGIAYGYTF
.	TRBV18	TRBD1	TRBJ1-5	TGTGCCAGCTCACCTTACAGGGGAGACAATCAGCCCCAGCATTTT	CASSPYRGDNQPQHF
.	TRBV6-5	TRBD1	TRBJ1-1	TGTGCCAGCAGGAGACAGGGATTGAACACTGAAGCTTTCTTT	CASRRQGLNTEAFF
.	TRBV6-5	.	TRBJ2-3	TGTGCCAGCAGGGGGGGAAGCACAGATACGCAGTATTTT	CASRGGSTDTQYF
.	TRBV18	TRBD1	TRBJ1-5	TGTGCCAGCTCACAGCGACAGGGGGATCAGCCCCAGCATTTT	CASSQRQGDQPQHF
.	TRBV4-1	.	TRBJ1-4	TGCGCCAGCAGCCCACTGACAGTAGATGAAAAACTGTTTTTT	CASSPLTVDEKLFF
.	TRBV4-3	TRBD1	TRBJ1-4	TGCGCCAGCAGCCAAGTCAAGACAGGGACGGGAGAAAAACTGTTTTTT	CASSQVKTGTGEKLFF
.	TRBV20-1	TRBD1	TRBJ2-7	TGCAGTGCGGGACAGGGAGGCGAGCAGTACTTC	CSAGQGGEQYF
.	TRBV3-1/TRBV3-2	.	TRBJ2-5	TGTGCCAGCAGCCAAGATAGGGGGCGGGGGGCCAAAGAGACCCAGTACTTC	CASSQDRGRGAKETQYF
.	TRBV9	TRBD2	TRBJ2-4	TGTGCCAGCAGCGACGAGACTAGCGGTGGGGACATTCAGTACTTC	CASSDETSGGDIQYF
many	TRBV7-2	TRBD2	TRBJ2-5	TGTGCCAGCAGCATGGTAGCGGGGAGGGGGGAGACCCAGTACTTC	CASSMVAGRGETQYF
.	TRBV19	.	TRBJ1-3	TGTGCCAGTGGACAGGGAAACACCATATATTTT	CASGQGNTIYF
.	TRBV3-1/TRBV3-2	.	TRBJ2-7	TGTGCCAGCAGCCAAGACGGGGGAAACTACGAGCAGTACTTC	CASSQDGGNYEQYF
.	TRBV19	TRBD1	TRBJ1-2	TGTGCCAGTAGTATTGACAGGGACTATGGCTACACCTTC	CASSIDRDYGYTF
.	TRBV6-6	.	TRBJ1-3	TGTGCCAGCACTGAGGAATTCGGGGCCATATATTTT	CASTEEFGAIYF
.	TRBV6-5	TRBD1	TRBJ2-1	TGTGCCAGCAGGAGGGACAGGGACTCCTACAATGAGCAGTTCTTC	CASRRDRDSYNEQFF
.	TRBV7-2	TRBD2	TRBJ2-1	TGTGCCAGCAGCACTGGGACTAGCGGTAGATACAATGAGCAGTTCTTC	CASSTGTSGRYNEQFF
.	TRBV19	.	TRBJ1-1	TGTGCCAGTAGTATGGCGGAAATCACTGAAGCTTTCTTT	CASSMAEITEAFF
.	TRBV14	.	TRBJ2-3	TGTGCCAGCAGCCCACTCCCTCATCTGGGGGGACAGGATACGCAGTATTTT	CASSPLPHLGGQDTQYF
.	TRBV7-2	TRBD1	TRBJ1-6	TGTGCCAGCAGCACAATTAAGGGGGCTGGGGGAAATTCACCCCTCCACTTT	CASSTIKGAGGNSPLHF
.	TRBV28	.	TRBJ1-1	TGTGCCAGCAGTTTCGGACAGCCTCACGATGAAGCTTTCTTT	CASSFGQPHDEAFF
.	TRBV18	.	TRBJ1-1	TGTGCCAGCTCACCGGGACAGAACACTGAAGCTTTCTTT	CASSPGQNTEAFF
.	TRBV6-5	TRBD1	TRBJ2-7	TGTGCCAGCAGTTACGCGCAGGCCCCAGGGGGGCAGTACTTC	CASSYAQAPGGQYF
.	TRBV7-9	TRBD1	TRBJ2-3	TGTGCCAGCAGCAGTCCTAACAGGGGAGCTCTAACTACGCAGTATTTT	CASSSPNRGALTTQYF
.	TRBV27	.	TRBJ1-1	TGTGCCAGCAGTTTAACCGCAGGTACTGAAGCTTTCTTT	CASSLTAGTEAFF
few	TRBV30	.	TRBJ2-3	TGTGCCTGGAGTCCCCCAGCAGATACGCAGTATTTT	CAWSPPADTQYF
.	TRBV6-2/TRBV6-3	.	TRBJ2-5	TGTGCCAGCAGTTACTCACCCGGGGGCCAAGAGACCCAGTACTTC	CASSYSPGGQETQYF
.	TRBV15	TRBD1	TRBJ2-3	TGTGCCACCAGCACGGGACAGGGTACAGATACGCAGTATTTT	CATSTGQGTDTQYF